This T cell receptor (beta chain) was sequenced during a study of blood T cells in healthy people across ages. The V and J ends lost 5 bases and 1 base respectively, with 13 bases between them. The CDR3 has 14 amino acids. Per the germline V gene, CDR1 is DFQATT and CDR2 is SNEGSKA (reference sequence). About this clonotype: Its antigen remains unknown.

Broader study findings: Long-lived donors carried more naive CD4+ cells and greater diversity than aged donors. CMV status of donors was not determined, possibly confounding expanded clonotype changes. Investigators treated diversity estimates from one million T cells as underestimates.

It was with a sample-barcoded 5' primer and a J-beta primer mix that a second PCR of roughly 7 to 12 cycles was run. MiXCR, run by TCRdb on the 5' RACE reads, gives a single entry per CDR3 protein. The profile shows hundreds of thousands of distinct CDR3 sequences, 45% to 65% of them singletons. This clonotype was obtained from a man aged 60-69 years in good health. Sequencing input: blood. The chain has TRBV20-1 and TRBJ2-3; D possibly corresponds to TRBD2 (6 bases). CDR3 residues: CSAGSPSGTDTQYF. The CDR3 coding sequence is TGCAGTGCTGGGAGCCCTAGCGGCACAGATACGCAGTATTTT.